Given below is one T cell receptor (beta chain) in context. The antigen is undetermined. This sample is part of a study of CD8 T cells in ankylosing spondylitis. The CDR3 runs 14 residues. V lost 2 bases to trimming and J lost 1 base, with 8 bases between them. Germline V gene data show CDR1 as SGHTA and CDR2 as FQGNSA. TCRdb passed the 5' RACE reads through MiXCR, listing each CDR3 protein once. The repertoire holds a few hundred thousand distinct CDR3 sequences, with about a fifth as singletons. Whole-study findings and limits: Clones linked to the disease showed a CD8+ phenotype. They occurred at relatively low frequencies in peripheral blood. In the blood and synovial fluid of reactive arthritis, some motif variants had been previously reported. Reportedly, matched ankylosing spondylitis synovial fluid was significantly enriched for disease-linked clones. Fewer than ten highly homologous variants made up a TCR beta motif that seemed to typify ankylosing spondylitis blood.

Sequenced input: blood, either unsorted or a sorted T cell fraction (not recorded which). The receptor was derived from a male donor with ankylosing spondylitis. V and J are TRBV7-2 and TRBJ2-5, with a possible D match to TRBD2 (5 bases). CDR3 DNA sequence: TGTGCCAGCAGCTTAAGCCGGGGCCAAGAGACCCAGTACTTC. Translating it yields CASSLSRGQETQYF.